Here is one T cell receptor beta chain with its context. Its antigen remains unknown. The source of the sample is a study of T cells in Graves' hyperthyroidism and ophthalmopathy. Findings of the study overall: Most thyroid clonotypes that were expanded above 0.001 also turned up in blood. It was a median roughly six months before onset that the model predicted ophthalmopathy.

Pregnant or lactating patients were excluded, as were those with uncontrolled infection or other autoimmune disease. Template material for amplifying TCR beta CDR3 regions consisted of RNA transcripts. During a first-round RT-PCR of the TCR CDR3, the HTBI primer set was used. TCRdb fed the multiplex PCR reads into MiXCR, producing one record per CDR3 protein. The sample lists a few hundred thousand distinct CDR3 sequences; approximately 14% were seen once. V was pared by 4 bases and J by 6 bases, with 10 bases between. Germline values: CDR1 SGHRS, CDR2 YFSETQ. The CDR3 is 13 residues long. The sequencing sample was made of blood. This chain joins TRBV5-1 and TRBJ2-2, with a weak D call TRBD1 (5 bases). This TCR was recovered from a woman in her twenties or thirties with Graves' hyperthyroidism. The CDR3 DNA follows: TGCGCCAGCAGCAGTACAGGTGCCGGGGAGCTGTTTTTT. Amino acid sequence: CASSSTGAGELFF. Filled out from reference TRBV5-1 and TRBJ2-2, the complete variable domain reads KAGVTQTPRYLIKTRGQQVTLSCSPISGHRSVSWYQQTPGQGLQFLFEYFSETQRNKGNFPGRFSGRQFSNSRSEMNVSTLELGDSALYLCASSSTGAGELFFGEGSRLTVL.